This T cell receptor (beta chain) appears in the sequencing data of a study of vaccination and CD4 T cells after COVID-19. Study-level findings and limits: Post-infection sampling omitted early timepoints and covered relatively few convalescent patients. In convalescent patients, a median around 89% of reactive clones appeared only post-vaccination.

A note on this clonotype: Its antigen is unidentified.

CDR3 size: 17 residues. Germline lookup yields CDR1 LGHDT and CDR2 YNNKEL (reference sequence). V lost 1 base and J lost 4, with 18 bases in between. An Oncomine TCR Beta short-read assay was used to sequence the DNA from cultured CD4+ T cells. TCRdb analysed the PCR reads with MiXCR anew, one entry per CDR3 protein. The sample includes over 14,000 distinct CDR3 sequences, 53% seen only once; the top ten take approximately 10%. The treatment here: roughly 10-day PBMC culture with coronavirus spike peptide pools or control peptides (ViraFEST assay). With peptide pools, ViraFEST first expanded antigen-specific T cells and afterwards sequenced their TCRs. Negative selection separated CD4+ T cells from roughly nine-day cultures.

This TCR was sampled from a human donor who had recovered from COVID-19. This rearrangement joins TRBV3-1 to TRBJ2-3; tentative D call: TRBD1 (6 bases). Sequenced material: CD4+ T cells from blood, cultured in vitro. The CDR3 DNA follows: TGTGCCAGCAGCCAAGCTAGGGGGTACGTGGGTGCAGATACGCAGTATTTT. Translation gives CASSQARGYVGADTQYF.